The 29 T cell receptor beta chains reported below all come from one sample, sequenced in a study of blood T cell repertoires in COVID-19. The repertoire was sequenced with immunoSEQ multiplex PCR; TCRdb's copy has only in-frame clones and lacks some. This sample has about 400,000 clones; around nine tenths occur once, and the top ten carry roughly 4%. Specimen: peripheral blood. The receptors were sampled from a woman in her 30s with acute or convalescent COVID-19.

CDR3 region: CASSWQGNTIYF. As DNA, the CDR3 is TGTGCCAGCAGTTGGCAGGGAAACACCATATATTTT. V is TRBV28 and J is TRBJ1-3; the D is unclear. CDR3 length: 12 amino acids. The ends were cut back, 4 bases at V and 4 bases at J, with 5 bases in the middle. Looked up from germline, CDR1 is MDHEN and CDR2 is SYDVKM.

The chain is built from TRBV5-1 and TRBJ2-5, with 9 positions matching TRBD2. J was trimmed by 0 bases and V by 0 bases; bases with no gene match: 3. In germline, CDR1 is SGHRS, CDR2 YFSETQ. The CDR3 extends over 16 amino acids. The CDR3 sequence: CASSLAASGDQETQYF. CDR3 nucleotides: TGCGCCAGCAGCTTGGCGGCTAGCGGGGACCAAGAGACCCAGTACTTC.

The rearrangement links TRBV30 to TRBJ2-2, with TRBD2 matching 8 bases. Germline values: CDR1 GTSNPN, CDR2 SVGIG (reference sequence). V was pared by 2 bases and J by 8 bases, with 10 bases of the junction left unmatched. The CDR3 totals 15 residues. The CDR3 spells CAWSTGGARTGELFF. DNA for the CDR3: TGTGCCTGGAGTACCGGGGGGGCTCGTACTGGGGAGCTGTTTTTT.

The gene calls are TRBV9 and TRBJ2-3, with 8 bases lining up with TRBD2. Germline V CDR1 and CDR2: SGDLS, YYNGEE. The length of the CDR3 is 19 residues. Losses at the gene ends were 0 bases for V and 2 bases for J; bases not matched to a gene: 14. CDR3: CASSVVAGTSGSNTDTQYF. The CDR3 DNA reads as TGTGCCAGCAGCGTAGTCGCGGGTACTAGCGGAAGCAACACAGATACGCAGTATTTT.

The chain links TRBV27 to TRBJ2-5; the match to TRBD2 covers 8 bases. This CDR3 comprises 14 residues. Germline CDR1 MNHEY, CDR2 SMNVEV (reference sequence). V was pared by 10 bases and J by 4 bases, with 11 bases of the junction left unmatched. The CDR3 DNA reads TGTGCCACCAGACCGGGGGGGTATGTAGAGACCCAGTACTTC. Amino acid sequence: CATRPGGYVETQYF.

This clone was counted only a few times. CDR3 DNA: TGTGCCAGCAGCCAGTTGTCGTTCCTTCACTTGTTTGATGGCTACACCTTC. As protein: CASSQLSFLHLFDGYTF. The chain employs TRBV14 and TRBJ1-2, with D uncertain. CDR1 and CDR2 (germline): SGHDN, FVKESK. V gave up 3 bases and J gave up 6 bases, with 23 bases separating them. The CDR3 has 17 amino acids.

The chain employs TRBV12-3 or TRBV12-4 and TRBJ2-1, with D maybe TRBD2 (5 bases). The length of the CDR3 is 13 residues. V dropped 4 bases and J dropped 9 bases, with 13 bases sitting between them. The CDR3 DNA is TGTGCCAGCAGTTGGAGGCCCCGGGGTGAGCAGTTCTTC. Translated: CASSWRPRGEQFF.

CDR3 loop: CASSLAFGLVETQYF. The DNA of the CDR3 is TGCGCCAGCAGCTTGGCTTTCGGGTTAGTTGAGACCCAGTACTTC. The V call is TRBV5-1, the J call TRBJ2-5, with D unresolved. V was cut by 0 bases and J by 5 bases, with 14 bases left in between. Germline CDR1 and CDR2: SGHRS and YFSETQ. This CDR3 spans 15 amino acids.

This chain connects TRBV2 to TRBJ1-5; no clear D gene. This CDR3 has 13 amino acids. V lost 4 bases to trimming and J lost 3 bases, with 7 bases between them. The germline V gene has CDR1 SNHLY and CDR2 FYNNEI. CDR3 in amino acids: CASSGTPNQPQHF. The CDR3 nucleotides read TGTGCCAGCAGTGGCACTCCCAATCAGCCCCAGCATTTT.

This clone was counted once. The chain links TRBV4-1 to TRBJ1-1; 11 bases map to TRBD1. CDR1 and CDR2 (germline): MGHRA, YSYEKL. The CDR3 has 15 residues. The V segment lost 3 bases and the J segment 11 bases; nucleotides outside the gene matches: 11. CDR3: CASSQFGTGGYRAFF. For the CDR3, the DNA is TGCGCCAGCAGCCAGTTCGGGACAGGGGGTTATCGGGCTTTCTTT.

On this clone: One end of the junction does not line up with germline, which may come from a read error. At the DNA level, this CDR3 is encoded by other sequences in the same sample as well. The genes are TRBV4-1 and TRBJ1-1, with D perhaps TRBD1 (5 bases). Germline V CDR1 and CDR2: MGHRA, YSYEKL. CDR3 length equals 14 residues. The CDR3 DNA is TGCGCCAGCAGCCAAGGCGGGGGGACCACTGAAGCTTTTTTT. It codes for CASSQGGGTTEAFF.

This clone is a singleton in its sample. The CDR3 region has the DNA TGTGCCAGCAGCTTAATGAGTCCCCGGGACGGGGAGCTGTTTTTT. Protein: CASSLMSPRDGELFF. The V gene is TRBV7-3, the J gene TRBJ2-2; the D gene is possibly TRBD2 (5 bases). This CDR3 is built from 15 residues. Germline CDR1 SGHTA, CDR2 FQGTGA. V lost 1 base and J 7 bases, leaving 13 bases between the germline ends. Combining the CDR3 with reference TRBV7-3 and TRBJ2-2 gives the whole variable domain GAGVSQTPSNKVTEKGKYVELRCDPISGHTALYWYRQSLGQGPEFLIYFQGTGAADDSGLPNDRFFAVRPEGSVSTLKIQRTERGDSAVYLCASSLMSPRDGELFFGEGSRLTVL.

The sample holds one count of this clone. CDR3 nucleotides: TGTGCCAGCAGCCGAGGACTGGCGAACACTGAAGCTTTCTTT. This sequence encodes CASSRGLANTEAFF. The chain links TRBV3-1 (or the pseudogene TRBV3-2) to TRBJ1-1; no clear D gene. Per germline, CDR1 LGHDT and CDR2 YNNKEL (reference sequence). CDR3 length: 14 amino acids. V was cut by 4 bases and J by 1 base, with 10 bases left in between.

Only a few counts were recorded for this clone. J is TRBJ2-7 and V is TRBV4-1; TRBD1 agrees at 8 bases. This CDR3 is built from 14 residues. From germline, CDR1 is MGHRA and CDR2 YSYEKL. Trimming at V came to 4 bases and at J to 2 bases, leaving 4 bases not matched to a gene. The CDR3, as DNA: TGCGCCAGCAGCCGTGGACAGGGTCCCTACGAGCAGTACTTC. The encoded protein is CASSRGQGPYEQYF.

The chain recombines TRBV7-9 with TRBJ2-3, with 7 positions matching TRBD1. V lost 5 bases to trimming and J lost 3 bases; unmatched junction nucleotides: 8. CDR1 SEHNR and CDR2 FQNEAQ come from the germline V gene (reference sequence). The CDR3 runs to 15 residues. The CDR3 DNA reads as TGTGCCAGCAGCCCCCGACAGGGTGGTACAGATACGCAGTATTTT. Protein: CASSPRQGGTDTQYF.

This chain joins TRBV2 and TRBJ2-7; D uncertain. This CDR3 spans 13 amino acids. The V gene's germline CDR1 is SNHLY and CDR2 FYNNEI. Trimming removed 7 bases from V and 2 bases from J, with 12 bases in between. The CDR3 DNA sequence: TGTGCCAGCAAGGCGGATTTTACCTACGAGCAGTACTTC. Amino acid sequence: CASKADFTYEQYF.

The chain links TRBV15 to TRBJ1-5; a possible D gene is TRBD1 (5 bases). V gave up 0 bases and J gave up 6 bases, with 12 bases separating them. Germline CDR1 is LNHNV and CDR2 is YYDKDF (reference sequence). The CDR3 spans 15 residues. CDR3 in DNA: TGTGCCACCAGCAGAGATTTAGGGACTGGTCAGCCCCAGCATTTT. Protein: CATSRDLGTGQPQHF.

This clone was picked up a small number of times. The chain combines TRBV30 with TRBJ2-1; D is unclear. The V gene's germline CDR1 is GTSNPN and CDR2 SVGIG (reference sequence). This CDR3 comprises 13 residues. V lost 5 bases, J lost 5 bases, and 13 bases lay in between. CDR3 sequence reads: CAWALGAHNEQFF. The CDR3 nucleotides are TGTGCCTGGGCGCTAGGAGCCCACAATGAGCAGTTCTTC.

CDR3 sequence reads: CASSPSGANYNEQFF. For the CDR3, the DNA is TGTGCCAGCAGCCCTAGCGGGGCGAACTACAATGAGCAGTTCTTC. This chain links TRBV9 with TRBJ2-1; 9 bases fit TRBD2. The trim removed 4 bases at V and 3 bases at J, leaving 5 bases unmatched. Germline CDR1 reads SGDLS; CDR2 reads YYNGEE. This CDR3 comprises 15 residues. Complete variable domain (other parts from reference TRBV9 and TRBJ2-1): DSGVTQTPKHLITATGQRVTLRCSPRSGDLSVYWYQQSLDQGLQFLIQYYNGEERAKGNILERFSAQQFPDLHSELNLSSLELGDSALYFCASSPSGANYNEQFFGPGTRLTVL.

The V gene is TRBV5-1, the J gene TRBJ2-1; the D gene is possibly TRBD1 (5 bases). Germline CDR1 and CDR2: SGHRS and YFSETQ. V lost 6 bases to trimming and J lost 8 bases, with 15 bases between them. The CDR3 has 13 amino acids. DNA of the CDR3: TGCGCCAGCATGGGCAGGGATCACTATGAGCAGTTCTTC. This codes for CASMGRDHYEQFF.

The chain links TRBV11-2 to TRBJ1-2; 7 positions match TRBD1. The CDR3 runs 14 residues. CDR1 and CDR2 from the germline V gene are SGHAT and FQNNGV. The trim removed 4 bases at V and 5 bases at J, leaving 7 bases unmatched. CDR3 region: CASSSSGTVYGYTF. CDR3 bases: TGTGCCAGCAGCTCATCTGGGACAGTTTATGGCTACACCTTC.

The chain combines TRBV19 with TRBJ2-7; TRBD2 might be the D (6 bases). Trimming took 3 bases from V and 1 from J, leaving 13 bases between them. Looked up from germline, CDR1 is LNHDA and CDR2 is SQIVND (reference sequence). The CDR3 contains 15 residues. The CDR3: CASSIGVAGSYEQYF. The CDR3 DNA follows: TGTGCCAGTAGTATTGGGGTCGCGGGGTCCTACGAGCAGTACTTC.

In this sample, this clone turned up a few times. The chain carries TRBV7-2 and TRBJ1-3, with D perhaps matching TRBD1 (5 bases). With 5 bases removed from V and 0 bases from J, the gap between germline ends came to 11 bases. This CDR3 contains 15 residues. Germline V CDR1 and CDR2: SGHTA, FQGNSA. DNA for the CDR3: TGTGCCAGCAGCGCCGACAGTAGCTCTGGAAACACCATATATTTT. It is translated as CASSADSSSGNTIYF.

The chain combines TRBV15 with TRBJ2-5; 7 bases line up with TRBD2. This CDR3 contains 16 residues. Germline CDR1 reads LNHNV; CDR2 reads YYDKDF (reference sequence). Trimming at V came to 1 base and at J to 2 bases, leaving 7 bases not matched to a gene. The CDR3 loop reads CATSRVRGEYQETQYF. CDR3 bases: TGTGCCACCAGCAGAGTACGGGGGGAATATCAAGAGACCCAGTACTTC. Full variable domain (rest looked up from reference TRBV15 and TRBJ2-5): DAMVIQNPRYQVTQFGKPVTLSCSQTLNHNVMYWYQQKSSQAPKLLFHYYDKDFNNEADTPDNFQSRRPNTSFCFLDIRSPGLGDTAMYLCATSRVRGEYQETQYFGPGTRLLVL.

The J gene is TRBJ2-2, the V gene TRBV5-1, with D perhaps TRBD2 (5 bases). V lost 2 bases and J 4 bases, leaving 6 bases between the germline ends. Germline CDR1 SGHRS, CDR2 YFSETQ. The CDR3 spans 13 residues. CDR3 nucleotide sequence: TGCGCCAGCAGCTTAGAGGGCACCGGGGAGCTGTTTTTT. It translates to CASSLEGTGELFF.

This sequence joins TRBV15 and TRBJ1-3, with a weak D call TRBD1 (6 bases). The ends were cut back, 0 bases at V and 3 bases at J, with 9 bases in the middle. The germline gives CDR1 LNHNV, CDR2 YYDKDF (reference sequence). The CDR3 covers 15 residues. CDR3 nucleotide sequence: TGTGCCACCAGCAGAGACAGGGGAAATGGAAACACCATATATTTT. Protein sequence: CATSRDRGNGNTIYF.

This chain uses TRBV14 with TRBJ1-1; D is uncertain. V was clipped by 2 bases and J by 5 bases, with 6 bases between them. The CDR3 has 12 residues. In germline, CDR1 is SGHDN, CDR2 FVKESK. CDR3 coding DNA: TGTGCCAGCAGCCAAAAACAGACTGAAGCTTTCTTT. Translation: CASSQKQTEAFF.

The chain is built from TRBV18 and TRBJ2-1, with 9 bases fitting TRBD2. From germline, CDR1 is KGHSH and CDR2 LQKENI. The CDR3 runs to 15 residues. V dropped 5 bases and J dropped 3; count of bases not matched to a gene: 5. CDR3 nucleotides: TGTGCCAGCTCAGCGAGCGGGGGGAACTACAATGAGCAGTTCTTC. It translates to CASSASGGNYNEQFF.

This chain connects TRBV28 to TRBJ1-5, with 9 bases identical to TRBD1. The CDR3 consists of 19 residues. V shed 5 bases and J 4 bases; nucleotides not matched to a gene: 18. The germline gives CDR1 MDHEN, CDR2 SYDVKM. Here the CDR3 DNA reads TGTGCCAGCAGTCTACAATCATCCGGGACAGGGAAGGGGAATCAGCCCCAGCATTTT. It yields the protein CASSLQSSGTGKGNQPQHF.